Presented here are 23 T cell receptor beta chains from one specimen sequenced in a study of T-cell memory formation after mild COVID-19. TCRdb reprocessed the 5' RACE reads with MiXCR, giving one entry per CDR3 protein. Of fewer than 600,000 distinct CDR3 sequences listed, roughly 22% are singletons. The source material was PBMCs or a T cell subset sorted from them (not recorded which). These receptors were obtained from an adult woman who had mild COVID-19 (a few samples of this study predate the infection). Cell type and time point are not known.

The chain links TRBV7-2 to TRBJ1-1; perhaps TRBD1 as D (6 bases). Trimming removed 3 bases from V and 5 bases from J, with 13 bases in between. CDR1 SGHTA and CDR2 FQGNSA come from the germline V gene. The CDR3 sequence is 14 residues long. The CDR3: CASSFDGGQTEAFF. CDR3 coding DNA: TGTGCCAGCAGCTTCGACGGGGGGCAGACTGAAGCTTTCTTT.

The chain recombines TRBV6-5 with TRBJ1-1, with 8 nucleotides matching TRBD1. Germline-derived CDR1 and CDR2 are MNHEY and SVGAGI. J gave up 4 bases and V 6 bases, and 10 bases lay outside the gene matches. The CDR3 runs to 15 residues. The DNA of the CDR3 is TGTGCCAGCAGCCCTAGACAGGGGTTGATCACTGAAGCTTTCTTT. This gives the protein CASSPRQGLITEAFF.

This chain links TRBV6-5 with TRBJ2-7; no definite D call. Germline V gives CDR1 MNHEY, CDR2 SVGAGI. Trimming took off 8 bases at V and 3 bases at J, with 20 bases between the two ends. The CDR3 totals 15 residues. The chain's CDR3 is CASSPTLFGYYEQYF. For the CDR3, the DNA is TGTGCCAGCTCCCCCACTCTCTTCGGGTACTACGAGCAGTACTTC.

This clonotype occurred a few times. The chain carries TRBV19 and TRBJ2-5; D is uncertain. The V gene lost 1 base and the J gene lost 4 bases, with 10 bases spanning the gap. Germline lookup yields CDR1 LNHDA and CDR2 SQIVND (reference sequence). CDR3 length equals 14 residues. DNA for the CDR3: TGTGCCAGTAGTATAGGCTTAGTATCAGAGACCCAGTACTTC. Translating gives CASSIGLVSETQYF.

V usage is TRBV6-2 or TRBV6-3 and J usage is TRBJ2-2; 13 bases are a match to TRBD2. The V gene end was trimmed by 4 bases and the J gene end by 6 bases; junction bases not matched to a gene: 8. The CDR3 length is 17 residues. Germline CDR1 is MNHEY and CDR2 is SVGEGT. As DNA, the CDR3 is TGTGCCAGCAGTTCAGGACTAGCGGGAGTATCGGCCGGGGAGCTGTTTTTT. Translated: CASSSGLAGVSAGELFF.

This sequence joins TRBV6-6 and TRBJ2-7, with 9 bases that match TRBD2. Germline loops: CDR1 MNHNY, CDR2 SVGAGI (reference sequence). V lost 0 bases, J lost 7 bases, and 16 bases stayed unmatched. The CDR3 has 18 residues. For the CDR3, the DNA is TGTGCCAGCAGTTACTCGAGGTCAGAACTAGCGGGTACTCGAGAGCAGTACTTC. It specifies CASSYSRSELAGTREQYF.

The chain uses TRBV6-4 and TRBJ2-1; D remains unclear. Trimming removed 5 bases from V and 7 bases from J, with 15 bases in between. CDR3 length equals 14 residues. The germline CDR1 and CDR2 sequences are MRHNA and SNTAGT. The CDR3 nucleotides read TGTGCCAGCAGTCTAGGGCTTGAGGCGAATGAGCAGTTCTTC. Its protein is CASSLGLEANEQFF.

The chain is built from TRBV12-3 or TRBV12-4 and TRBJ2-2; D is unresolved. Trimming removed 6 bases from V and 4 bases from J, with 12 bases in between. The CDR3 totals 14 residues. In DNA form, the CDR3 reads TGTGCCAGCAGGAGGCAGGAGTCCACCGGGGAGCTGTTTTTT. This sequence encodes CASRRQESTGELFF.

CDR3 loop: CASTDRGRGETQYF. The CDR3, as DNA: TGCGCCAGCACCGACAGGGGGCGGGGAGAGACCCAGTACTTC. The chain couples TRBV5-1 to TRBJ2-5; TRBD1 matches 10 bases. The germline V gene has CDR1 SGHRS and CDR2 YFSETQ. CDR3 size: 14 residues. After removal of 6 bases from V and 4 bases from J, the junction contained 6 bases not matched to a gene. The full variable domain, with the rest looked up from reference TRBV5-1 and TRBJ2-5, is KAGVTQTPRYLIKTRGQQVTLSCSPISGHRSVSWYQQTPGQGLQFLFEYFSETQRNKGNFPGRFSGRQFSNSRSEMNVSTLELGDSALYLCASTDRGRGETQYFGPGTRLLVL.

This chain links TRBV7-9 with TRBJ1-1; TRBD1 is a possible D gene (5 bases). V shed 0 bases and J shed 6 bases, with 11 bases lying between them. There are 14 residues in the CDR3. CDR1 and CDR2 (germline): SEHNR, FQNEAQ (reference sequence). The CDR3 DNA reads TGTGCCAGCAGCTTAGCCGGGGGAAACGCTGAAGCTTTCTTT. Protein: CASSLAGGNAEAFF.

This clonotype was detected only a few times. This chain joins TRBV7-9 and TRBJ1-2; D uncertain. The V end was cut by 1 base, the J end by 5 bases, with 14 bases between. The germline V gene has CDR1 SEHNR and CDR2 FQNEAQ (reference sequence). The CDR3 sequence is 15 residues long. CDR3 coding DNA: TGTGCCAGCAGCTTAGGGGGAAGTCCCCTATATGGCTACACCTTC. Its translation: CASSLGGSPLYGYTF.

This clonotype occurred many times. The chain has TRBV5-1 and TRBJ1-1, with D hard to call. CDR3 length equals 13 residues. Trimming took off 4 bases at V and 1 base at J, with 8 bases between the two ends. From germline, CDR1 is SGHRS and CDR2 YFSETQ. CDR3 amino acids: CASSPVSNTEAFF. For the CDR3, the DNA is TGCGCCAGCAGCCCAGTATCGAACACTGAAGCTTTCTTT.

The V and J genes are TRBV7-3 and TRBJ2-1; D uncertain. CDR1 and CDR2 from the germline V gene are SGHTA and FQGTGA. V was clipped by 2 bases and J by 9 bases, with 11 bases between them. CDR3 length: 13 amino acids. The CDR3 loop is CASSLLINGEQFF. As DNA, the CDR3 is TGTGCCAGCAGCTTACTGATTAACGGTGAGCAGTTCTTC.

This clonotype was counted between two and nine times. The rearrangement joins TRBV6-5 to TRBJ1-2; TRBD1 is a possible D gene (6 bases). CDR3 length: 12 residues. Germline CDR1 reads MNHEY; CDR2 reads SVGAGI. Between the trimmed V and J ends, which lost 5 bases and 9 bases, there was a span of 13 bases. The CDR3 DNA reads TGTGCCAGCAGTAGGGGGGGGTCAAGCTACACCTTC. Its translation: CASSRGGSSYTF.

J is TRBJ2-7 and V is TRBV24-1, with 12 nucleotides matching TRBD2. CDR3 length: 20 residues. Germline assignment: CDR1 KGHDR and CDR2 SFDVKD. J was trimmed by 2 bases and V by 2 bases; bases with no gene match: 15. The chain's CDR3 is CATSDSHGTSGLNIPYEQYF. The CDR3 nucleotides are TGTGCCACCAGTGATTCACACGGGACTAGCGGGCTTAATATACCCTACGAGCAGTACTTC.

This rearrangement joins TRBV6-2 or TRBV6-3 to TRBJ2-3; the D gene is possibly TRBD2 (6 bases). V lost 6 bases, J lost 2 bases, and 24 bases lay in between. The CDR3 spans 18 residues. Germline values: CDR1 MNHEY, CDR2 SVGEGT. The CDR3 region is CASRTPDGLARNTDTQYF. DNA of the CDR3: TGTGCCAGCAGAACTCCCGACGGTCTAGCGAGGAACACAGATACGCAGTATTTT.

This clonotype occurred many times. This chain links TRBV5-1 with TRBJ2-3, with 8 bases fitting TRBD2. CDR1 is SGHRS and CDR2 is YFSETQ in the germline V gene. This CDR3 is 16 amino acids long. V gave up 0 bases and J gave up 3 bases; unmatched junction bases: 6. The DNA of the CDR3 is TGCGCCAGCAGCTTGGAAGGGACTAGAGGAACAGATACGCAGTATTTT. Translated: CASSLEGTRGTDTQYF.

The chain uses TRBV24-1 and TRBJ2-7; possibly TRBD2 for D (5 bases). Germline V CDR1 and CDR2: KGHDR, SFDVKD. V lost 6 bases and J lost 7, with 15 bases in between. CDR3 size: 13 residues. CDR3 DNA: TGTGCCACCAGTCCGCGGACTTTTGGTGAGCAGTACTTC. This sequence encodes CATSPRTFGEQYF.

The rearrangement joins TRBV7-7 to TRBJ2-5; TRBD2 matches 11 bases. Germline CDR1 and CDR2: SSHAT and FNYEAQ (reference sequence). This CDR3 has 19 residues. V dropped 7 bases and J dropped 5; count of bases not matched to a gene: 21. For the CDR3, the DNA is TGTGCCAGCACCCCCATTATAGCGGGGGGGGGAGGAGTTTCGGAGACCCAGTACTTC. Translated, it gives CASTPIIAGGGGVSETQYF.

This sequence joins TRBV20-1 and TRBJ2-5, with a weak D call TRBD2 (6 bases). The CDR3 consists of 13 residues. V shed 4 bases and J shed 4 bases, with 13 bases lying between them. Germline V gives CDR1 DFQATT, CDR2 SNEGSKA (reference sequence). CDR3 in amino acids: CSATLEGGETQYF. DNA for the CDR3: TGCAGTGCTACCCTGGAGGGAGGAGAGACCCAGTACTTC.

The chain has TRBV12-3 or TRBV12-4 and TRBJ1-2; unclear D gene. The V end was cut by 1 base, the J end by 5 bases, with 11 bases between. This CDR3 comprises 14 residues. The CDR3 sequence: CASSLEAGSYGYTF. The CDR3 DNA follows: TGTGCCAGCAGTTTAGAGGCTGGGTCGTATGGCTACACCTTC.

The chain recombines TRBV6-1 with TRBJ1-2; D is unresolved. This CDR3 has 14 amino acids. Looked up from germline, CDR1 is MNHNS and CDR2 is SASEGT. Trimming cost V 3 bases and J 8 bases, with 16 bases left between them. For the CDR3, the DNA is TGTGCCAGCAGTGAGGGTGATAGGGATTACGGCTACACCTTC. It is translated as CASSEGDRDYGYTF.

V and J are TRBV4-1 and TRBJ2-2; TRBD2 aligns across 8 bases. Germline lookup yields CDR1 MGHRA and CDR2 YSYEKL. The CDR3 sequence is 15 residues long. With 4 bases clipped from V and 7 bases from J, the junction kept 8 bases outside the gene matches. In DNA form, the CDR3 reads TGCGCCAGCAGCCCGACTAGCGTAGGAGTCGGGGAGCTGTTTTTT. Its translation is CASSPTSVGVGELFF.